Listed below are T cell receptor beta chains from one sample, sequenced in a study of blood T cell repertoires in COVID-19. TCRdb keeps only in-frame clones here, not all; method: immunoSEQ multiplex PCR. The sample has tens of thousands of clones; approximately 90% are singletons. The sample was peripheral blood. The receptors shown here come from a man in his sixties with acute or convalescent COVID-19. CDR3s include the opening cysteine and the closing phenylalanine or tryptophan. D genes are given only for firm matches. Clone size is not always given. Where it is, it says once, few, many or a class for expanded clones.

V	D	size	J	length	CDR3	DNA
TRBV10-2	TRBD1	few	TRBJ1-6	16	CASSDRDRALSEPLHF	TGCGCCAGCAGTGATCGTGACAGGGCTCTATCGGAACCCCTCCACTTT
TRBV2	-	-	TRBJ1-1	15	CASSDREGFFSEAFF	TGTGCCAGCAGTGACCGGGAGGGTTTCTTCTCTGAAGCTTTCTTT
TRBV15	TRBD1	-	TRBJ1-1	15	CATSRDLDRATEAFF	TGTGCCACCAGCAGAGATCTCGACAGGGCCACTGAAGCTTTCTTT
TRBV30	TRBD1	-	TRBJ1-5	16	CAWSDRNRGQRQPQHF	TGTGCCTGGAGTGACCGAAACAGGGGGCAACGTCAGCCCCAGCATTTT
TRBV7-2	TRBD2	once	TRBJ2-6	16	CASSTPGLAGAGVLTF	TGTGCCAGCAGCACCCCGGGACTAGCGGGGGCCGGCGTCCTGACTTTC
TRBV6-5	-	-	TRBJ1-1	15	CASSLGHQGNTEAFF	TGTGCCAGCAGCCTAGGACATCAGGGGAACACTGAAGCTTTCTTT
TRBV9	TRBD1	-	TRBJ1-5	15	CASSVGQGAGQPQHF	TGTGCCAGCAGCGTCGGACAGGGGGCTGGTCAGCCCCAGCATTTT
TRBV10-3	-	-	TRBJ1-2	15	CAISDIDRRDYGYTF	TGTGCCATCAGTGATATAGACCGGCGGGACTATGGCTACACCTTC
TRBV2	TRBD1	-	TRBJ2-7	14	CASILGQGAREQYF	TGTGCCAGCATCCTGGGACAGGGGGCGAGAGAGCAGTACTTC
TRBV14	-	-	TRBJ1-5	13	CASSRGPNQPQHF	TGTGCCAGCAGCCGGGGGCCGAATCAGCCCCAGCATTTT
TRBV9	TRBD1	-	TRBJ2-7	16	CASSGGGFGTGGEQYF	TGTGCCAGCAGCGGAGGTGGGTTCGGGACAGGGGGGGAGCAGTACTTC
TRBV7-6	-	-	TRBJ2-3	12	CAVEGSADTQYF	TGTGCCGTGGAGGGGTCCGCAGATACGCAGTATTTT
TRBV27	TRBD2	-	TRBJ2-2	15	CASSSGTSGAGELFF	TGTGCCAGCAGTTCCGGGACTAGCGGGGCCGGGGAGCTGTTTTTT